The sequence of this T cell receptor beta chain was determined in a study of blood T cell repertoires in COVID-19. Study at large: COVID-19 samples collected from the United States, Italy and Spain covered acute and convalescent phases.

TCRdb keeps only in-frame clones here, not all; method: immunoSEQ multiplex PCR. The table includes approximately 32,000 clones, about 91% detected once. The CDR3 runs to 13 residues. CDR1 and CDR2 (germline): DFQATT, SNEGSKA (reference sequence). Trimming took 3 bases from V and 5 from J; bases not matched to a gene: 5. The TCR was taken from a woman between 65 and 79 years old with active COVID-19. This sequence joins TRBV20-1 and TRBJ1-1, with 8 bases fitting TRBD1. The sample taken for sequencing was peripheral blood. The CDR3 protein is CSASTTGGTEAFF. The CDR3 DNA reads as TGCAGTGCTAGTACTACAGGGGGAACTGAAGCTTTCTTT.